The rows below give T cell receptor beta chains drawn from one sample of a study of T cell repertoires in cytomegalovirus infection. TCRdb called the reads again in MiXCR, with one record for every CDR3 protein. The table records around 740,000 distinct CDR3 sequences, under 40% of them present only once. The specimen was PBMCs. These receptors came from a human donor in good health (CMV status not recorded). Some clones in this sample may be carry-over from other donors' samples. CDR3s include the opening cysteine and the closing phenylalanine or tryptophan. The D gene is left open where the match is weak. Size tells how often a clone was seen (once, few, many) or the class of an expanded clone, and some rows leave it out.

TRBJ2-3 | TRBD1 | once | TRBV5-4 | CASSHPPGQDTDTQYF | TGTGCCAGCAGCCATCCACCGGGACAGGACACAGATACGCAGTATTTT
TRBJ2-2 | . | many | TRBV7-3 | CASSPDGRAYTGELFF | TGTGCCAGCAGCCCGGATGGGAGAGCCTACACCGGGGAGCTGTTTTTT
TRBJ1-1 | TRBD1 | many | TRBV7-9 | CASSNGQGNTEAFF | TGTGCCAGCAGCAACGGACAGGGGAACACTGAAGCTTTCTTT
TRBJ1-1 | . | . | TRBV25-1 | CASSATLGATEAFF | TGTGCCAGCAGTGCGACCCTTGGGGCCACTGAAGCTTTCTTT
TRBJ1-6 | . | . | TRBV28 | CASRTGPHNSPLHF | TGTGCCAGCAGAACCGGTCCACATAATTCACCCCTCCACTTT
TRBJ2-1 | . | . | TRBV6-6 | CASSYSRAGMGNEQLF | TGTGCCAGCAGTTACTCGAGAGCCGGTATGGGAAATGAGCAGCTCTTC
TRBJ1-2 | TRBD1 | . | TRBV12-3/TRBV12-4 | CDSSPDRGSIYGYTF | TGTGACAGCAGCCCTGACAGGGGGAGTATCTATGGCTACACCTTC
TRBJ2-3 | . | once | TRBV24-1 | CATSDRGRPETQYF | TGTGCCACCAGTGACCGGGGGCGCCCCGAGACGCAGTATTTT
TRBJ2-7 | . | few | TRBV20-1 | CSARDLTDSYEQYF | TGCAGTGCTAGAGACTTGACGGATTCCTACGAGCAGTACTTC
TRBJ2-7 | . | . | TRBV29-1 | CSVEGLRGDDEQYF | TGCAGCGTGGAGGGACTCCGGGGCGACGACGAGCAGTACTTC
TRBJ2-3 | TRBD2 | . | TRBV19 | CASSIRTASGSTDTQYF | TGTGCCAGTAGTATACGTACGGCTAGCGGCAGCACAGATACGCAGTATTTT
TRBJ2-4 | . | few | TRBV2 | CASSEDEGSKNIQYF | TGTGCCAGCAGTGAAGACGAGGGCAGCAAAAACATTCAGTACTTC
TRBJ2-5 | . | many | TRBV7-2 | CASSRVQLRDAETQYF | TGTGCCAGCAGCCGGGTTCAGCTCCGGGATGCGGAGACCCAGTACTTC
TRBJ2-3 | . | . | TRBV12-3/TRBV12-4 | CASSLWTFETDTQYF | TGTGCCAGCAGTTTGTGGACTTTCGAAACAGATACGCAGTATTTT